The rows below give T cell receptor beta chains drawn from one sample of a study of cytomegalovirus exposure and HLA in healthy donors. Profiling relied on immunoSEQ multiplex PCR, and the TCRdb table lists in-frame clones only, not all of them. The sample lists about 89,000 clones; 86% were seen once. Sequences were obtained from PBMCs. These receptors were taken from a man younger than 40 in good health and CMV-seropositive. The CDR3 runs from the conserved cysteine through the conserved F or W. A D gene is named only where the DNA matches it firmly. Rows give clone size only sometimes, using once, few, many, or a class for an expanded clone.

D gene	CDR3 length	clone size	V gene	J gene	CDR3 protein	CDR3 DNA
.	15	.	TRBV27	TRBJ2-7	CASSLSLLSGYEQYF	TGTGCCAGCAGTTTATCCCTACTTAGCGGATACGAGCAGTACTTC
.	13	.	TRBV7-7	TRBJ1-1	CASSEQGSTEAFF	TGTGCTAGCAGCGAACAGGGTAGCACTGAAGCTTTCTTT
TRBD2	14	once	TRBV10-3	TRBJ2-7	CAISGSGRFREQYF	TGTGCCATCAGTGGAAGCGGGAGGTTCCGCGAGCAGTACTTC
.	17	few	TRBV4-1	TRBJ1-1	CASSQQDIPVGATEAFF	TGCGCCAGCAGCCAACAGGACATACCTGTGGGGGCCACTGAAGCTTTCTTT
.	16	once	TRBV19	TRBJ2-4	CASSTPWAETKNIQYF	TGTGCCAGTAGTACCCCTTGGGCAGAGACCAAAAACATTCAGTACTTC
.	15	.	TRBV18	TRBJ2-2	CASSPLEGVAGELFF	TGTGCCAGCTCACCGTTGGAAGGGGTCGCCGGGGAGCTGTTTTTT
.	16	.	TRBV5-6	TRBJ2-3	CASSSWTLPSTDTQYF	TGTGCCAGCAGCTCCTGGACTCTCCCAAGCACAGATACGCAGTATTTT
.	12	.	TRBV29-1	TRBJ2-5	CSDRTVQETQYF	TGCAGCGATAGGACAGTACAAGAGACCCAGTACTTC
.	15	few	TRBV7-9	TRBJ2-3	CASSHPGGSTDTQYF	TGTGCCAGCAGCCACCCCGGAGGTAGCACAGATACGCAGTATTTT
.	18	few	TRBV28	TRBJ2-2	CASSSRGRELLNTGELFF	TGTGCCAGCAGTTCTAGGGGCAGGGAACTTTTGAACACCGGGGAGCTGTTTTTT
TRBD1	17	.	TRBV18	TRBJ2-6	CASSPRTGGRGANVLTF	TGTGCCAGCTCACCACGGACAGGGGGCCGTGGGGCCAACGTCCTGACTTTC
.	14	.	TRBV30	TRBJ2-7	CAYQGLGGRYEQYF	TGTGCCTACCAGGGTTTGGGGGGTCGCTACGAGCAGTACTTC
TRBD1	13	.	TRBV29-1	TRBJ1-2	CSAGTADFYGYTF	TGCAGCGCTGGGACAGCTGATTTCTATGGCTACACCTTC
.	14	.	TRBV6-5	TRBJ2-2	CASRQGTNTGELFF	TGTGCCAGCAGACAGGGAACGAACACCGGGGAGCTGTTTTTT
TRBD1	13	.	TRBV27	TRBJ1-2	CASGQGTGSGYTF	TGTGCCAGCGGTCAGGGGACAGGGAGCGGCTACACCTTC
.	15	.	TRBV5-1	TRBJ2-5	CASSTPTAGRETQYF	TGCGCCAGCAGCACCCCGACAGCCGGACGAGAGACCCAGTACTTC
TRBD2	16	.	TRBV5-1	TRBJ2-3	CASSLDSGRATDTQYF	TGCGCCAGCAGCTTGGATAGCGGGAGGGCCACAGATACGCAGTATTTT
.	13	.	TRBV29-1	TRBJ2-7	CSVTGRVSYEQYF	TGCAGCGTGACAGGCAGGGTCTCCTACGAGCAGTACTTC
.	15	.	TRBV28	TRBJ2-2	CASSLGLPNTGELFF	TGTGCCAGCAGTTTAGGGCTGCCTAACACCGGGGAGCTGTTTTTT
TRBD1	15	.	TRBV18	TRBJ1-2	CASSPGQGSYYGYTF	TGTGCCAGCTCACCGGGACAGGGGTCGTACTATGGCTACACCTTC
.	13	.	TRBV5-1	TRBJ2-7	CASSLDGDYEQYF	TGCGCCAGCAGCTTGGACGGGGACTACGAGCAGTACTTC
.	14	.	TRBV2	TRBJ2-3	CASSGGGVSDTQYF	TGTGCCAGCAGTGGGGGGGGCGTGTCAGATACGCAGTATTTT
TRBD1	15	.	TRBV4-1	TRBJ2-3	CASSQVTGDADTQYF	TGCGCCAGCAGCCAGGTGACAGGGGACGCAGATACGCAGTATTTT
.	13	.	TRBV5-1	TRBJ2-7	CASSREQDYEQYF	TGCGCCAGCAGCAGGGAACAGGACTACGAGCAGTACTTC
TRBD1	14	.	TRBV5-4	TRBJ2-7	CASSAHQTGSEQYF	TGTGCCAGCAGTGCACACCAGACAGGGAGCGAGCAGTACTTC
.	16	.	TRBV19	TRBJ2-6	CASSHTGSSGANVLTF	TGTGCCAGTAGTCACACAGGGTCCTCTGGGGCCAACGTCCTGACTTTC
TRBD2	16	.	TRBV5-1	TRBJ2-5	CASSSALAGGEETQYF	TGCGCCAGCAGCTCGGCCCTAGCGGGAGGAGAAGAGACCCAGTACTTC
.	11	.	TRBV6-1	TRBJ2-3	CASRAGDTQYF	TGTGCCAGCAGGGCGGGAGATACGCAGTATTTT
TRBD1	12	.	TRBV7-9	TRBJ1-1	CASSLGQGQAFF	TGTGCCAGCAGCTTAGGACAGGGCCAAGCTTTCTTT
TRBD2	21	.	TRBV28	TRBJ2-1	CASSTPSGTSGGTLSYNEQFF	TGTGCCAGCAGTACCCCTTCCGGGACTAGCGGGGGGACTCTCTCCTACAATGAGCAGTTCTTC
.	15	.	TRBV29-1	TRBJ2-3	CSVARVVTSTDTQYF	TGCAGCGTTGCGCGTGTCGTGACAAGCACAGATACGCAGTATTTT
TRBD1	14	.	TRBV5-1	TRBJ2-7	CASSLGDSSYEQYF	TGCGCCAGCAGCTTGGGGGACAGCTCCTACGAGCAGTACTTC
TRBD2	14	once	TRBV2	TRBJ2-7	CASSGLAVLFEQYF	TGTGCCAGTAGTGGACTAGCGGTTCTCTTCGAGCAGTACTTC
.	13	.	TRBV25-1	TRBJ2-2	CASSVQFVGELFF	TGTGCCAGCAGTGTGCAGTTTGTCGGGGAGCTGTTTTTT
.	17	.	TRBV6-4	TRBJ1-5	CASRTPLRREGNQPQHF	TGTGCCAGCAGGACCCCACTGCGCAGGGAAGGGAATCAGCCCCAGCATTTT
.	12	.	TRBV5-4	TRBJ2-1	CASSLDSNEQFF	TGTGCCAGCAGCTTGGACAGCAATGAGCAGTTCTTC
.	15	.	TRBV21-1	TRBJ2-7	CASSPDSGSEYEQYF	TGTGCCAGCAGTCCAGATAGCGGGAGCGAATACGAGCAGTACTTC
TRBD2	12	.	TRBV30	TRBJ2-7	CAWTSGSYEQYF	TGTGCCTGGACTAGCGGGAGTTACGAGCAGTACTTC
TRBD2	14	.	TRBV6-4	TRBJ2-1	CASSVELAGREQFF	TGTGCCAGCAGTGTCGAACTAGCGGGAAGGGAGCAGTTCTTC
TRBD1	14	.	TRBV5-1	TRBJ1-1	CASSLGDSYTEAFF	TGCGCCAGCAGCTTGGGGGACAGCTACACTGAAGCTTTCTTT
TRBD2	17	.	TRBV7-8	TRBJ2-7	CASSLELAGGPWYEQYF	TGTGCCAGCAGCTTGGAACTCGCGGGAGGGCCTTGGTACGAGCAGTACTTC
TRBD2	15	.	TRBV2	TRBJ2-4	CASSSGLAGVVLQYF	TGTGCCAGTTCATCGGGTCTAGCGGGAGTGGTACTTCAGTACTTC
.	13	.	TRBV6-5	TRBJ2-5	CASSRQARETQYF	TGTGCCAGCAGTAGACAGGCAAGGGAGACCCAGTACTTC
.	15	.	TRBV19	TRBJ2-1	CASTSGVNRYNEQFF	TGTGCCAGTACCTCCGGGGTGAACAGATACAATGAGCAGTTCTTC
.	14	few	TRBV5-1	TRBJ2-7	CASSLDGGPTFLDF	TGCGCCAGCAGCTTGGATGGCGGGCCTACCTTCTTGGACTTC
TRBD1	14	.	TRBV5-1	TRBJ1-4	CASSRDRGNEKLFF	TGCGCCAGCAGCCGGGACAGGGGGAATGAAAAACTGTTTTTT
TRBD2	14	.	TRBV28	TRBJ2-1	CASSIAGGVNEQFF	TGTGCCAGCAGTATAGCGGGAGGGGTCAATGAGCAGTTCTTC
.	15	.	TRBV6-1	TRBJ2-1	CASTVDTFGYNEQFF	TGTGCCAGCACCGTGGACACATTCGGTTACAATGAGCAGTTCTTC
.	12	.	TRBV7-9	TRBJ2-1	CASSTEGDEQFF	TGTGCCAGCAGCACCGAGGGTGATGAGCAGTTCTTC
.	13	.	TRBV19	TRBJ2-5	CASSIGQYETQYF	TGTGCCAGTAGTATTGGGCAGTATGAGACCCAGTACTTC
TRBD2	15	.	TRBV27	TRBJ2-3	CASSHRLAATDTQYF	TGTGCCAGCAGTCATAGACTAGCGGCCACAGATACGCAGTATTTT
TRBD1	15	.	TRBV18	TRBJ2-7	CASSPPSGTGREQYF	TGTGCCAGCTCACCACCTTCCGGGACAGGGCGCGAGCAGTACTTC
.	17	once	TRBV19	TRBJ2-2	CASSIDLETANTGELFF	TGTGCCAGTAGTATAGATCTCGAGACAGCGAACACCGGGGAGCTGTTTTTT